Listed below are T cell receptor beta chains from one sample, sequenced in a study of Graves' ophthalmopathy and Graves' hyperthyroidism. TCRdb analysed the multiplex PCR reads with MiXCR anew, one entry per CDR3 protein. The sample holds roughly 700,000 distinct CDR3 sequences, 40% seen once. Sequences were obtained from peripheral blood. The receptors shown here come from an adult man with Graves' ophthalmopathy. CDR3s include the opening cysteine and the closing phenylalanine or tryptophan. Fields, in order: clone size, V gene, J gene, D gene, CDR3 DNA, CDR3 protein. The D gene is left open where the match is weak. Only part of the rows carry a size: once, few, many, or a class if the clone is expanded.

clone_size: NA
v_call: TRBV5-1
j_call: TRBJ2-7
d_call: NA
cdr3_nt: TGCGCCAGCACCGGGGACCACGTGCAGTACTTC
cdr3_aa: CASTGDHVQYF

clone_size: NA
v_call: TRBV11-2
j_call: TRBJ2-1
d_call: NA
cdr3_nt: TGTGCCAGCAGCTTAGGGCATACTGAGCAGTTCTTC
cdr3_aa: CASSLGHTEQFF

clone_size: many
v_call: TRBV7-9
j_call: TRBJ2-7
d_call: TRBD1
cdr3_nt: TGTGCCAGCAGCTTAGTGGGACAGGGCTACGAGCAGTACTTC
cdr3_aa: CASSLVGQGYEQYF

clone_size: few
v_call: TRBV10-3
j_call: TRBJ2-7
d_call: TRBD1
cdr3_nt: TGTGCCAGCAGTCCCTACGGACAGGGGAGCTCCTACGAGCAGTACTTC
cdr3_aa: CASSPYGQGSSYEQYF

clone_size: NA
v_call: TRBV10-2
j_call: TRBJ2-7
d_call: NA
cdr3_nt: TGCGCCAGCAGCCAGAAGCCGGGAAACGTCGGCGAGCAGTACTTC
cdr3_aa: CASSQKPGNVGEQYF

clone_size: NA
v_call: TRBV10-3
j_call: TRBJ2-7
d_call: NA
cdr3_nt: TGTGCCAGCAGCCTAACCCCCCCGGGAAGGGGCCATTACGAGCAGTACTTC
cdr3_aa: CASSLTPPGRGHYEQYF

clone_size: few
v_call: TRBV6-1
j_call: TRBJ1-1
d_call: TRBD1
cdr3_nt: TGTGCCAGCAGGATACAGGGGTGGGACACTGAAGCTTTCTTT
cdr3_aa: CASRIQGWDTEAFF

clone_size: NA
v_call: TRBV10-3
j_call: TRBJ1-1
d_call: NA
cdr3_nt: TGTGCCATCAGTGATAACAAAGGGACTGAAGCTTTCTTT
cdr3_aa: CAISDNKGTEAFF

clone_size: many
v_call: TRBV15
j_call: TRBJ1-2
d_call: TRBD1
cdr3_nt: TGTGCCACCAGCGGGCCGGGACAGGGGTTTGGCTACACCTTC
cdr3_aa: CATSGPGQGFGYTF

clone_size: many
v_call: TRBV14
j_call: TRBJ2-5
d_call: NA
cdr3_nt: TGTGCCAGCAGCCAAGTAGGAGGTGGGGAGACCCAGTACTTC
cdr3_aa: CASSQVGGGETQYF

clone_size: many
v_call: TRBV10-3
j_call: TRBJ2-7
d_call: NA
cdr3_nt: TGTGCCATCACCTTTACTAAGTACGAGCAGTACTTC
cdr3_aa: CAITFTKYEQYF

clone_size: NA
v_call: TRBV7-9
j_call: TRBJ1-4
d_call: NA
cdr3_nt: TGTGCCAGCAGCCCTGTAGGGGGAGATGAAAAACTGTTTTTT
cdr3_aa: CASSPVGGDEKLFF

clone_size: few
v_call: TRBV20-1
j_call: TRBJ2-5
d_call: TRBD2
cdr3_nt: TGCAGTGCTGCCCTAGGACTAGAGGGAGAGACCCAGTACTTC
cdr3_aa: CSAALGLEGETQYF

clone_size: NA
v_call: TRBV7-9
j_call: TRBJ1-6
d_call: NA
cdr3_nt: TGTGCCAACAGCTTCTTGGAAAATTCACCCCTCCACTTT
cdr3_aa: CANSFLENSPLHF

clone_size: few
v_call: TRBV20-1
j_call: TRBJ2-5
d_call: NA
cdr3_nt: TGCAGTGCTAGGGGGGACTCGCTGGGAGAGACCCAGTACTTC
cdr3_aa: CSARGDSLGETQYF

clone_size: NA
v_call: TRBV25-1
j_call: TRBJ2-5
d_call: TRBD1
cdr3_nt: TGTGCCAGCAGCCTCGCCGGGGACAGGGGAGAGACCCAGTACTTC
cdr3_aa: CASSLAGDRGETQYF

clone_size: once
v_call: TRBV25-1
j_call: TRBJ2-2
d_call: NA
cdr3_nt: TGTGCCTGGAGTGTGGCGGGGGCGGACACCGGGGAGCTGTTTTTT
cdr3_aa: CAWSVAGADTGELFF

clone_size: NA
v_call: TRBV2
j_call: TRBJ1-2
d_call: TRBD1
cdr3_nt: TGTGCCAGCAGCTCGACCGGGACAGTCAAAGATGGCTACACCTTC
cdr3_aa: CASSSTGTVKDGYTF

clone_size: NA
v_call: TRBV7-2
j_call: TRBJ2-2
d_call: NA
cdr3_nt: TGTGCCAGCAGCTTAGTGGGGAGCGCGAACACCGGGGAGCTGTTTTTT
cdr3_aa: CASSLVGSANTGELFF

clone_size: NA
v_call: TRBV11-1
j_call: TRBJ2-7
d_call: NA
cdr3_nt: TGTGCCAGCAGCCCCATCCCGGGCGCGCGGGAGCAGTACTTC
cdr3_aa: CASSPIPGAREQYF

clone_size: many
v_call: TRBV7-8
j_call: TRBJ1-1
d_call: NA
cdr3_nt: TGTGCCAGCAGCTTCCCCCGGGGTCAACGTGACACTGAAGCTTTCTTT
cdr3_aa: CASSFPRGQRDTEAFF

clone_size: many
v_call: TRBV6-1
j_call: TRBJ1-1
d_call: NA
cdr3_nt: TGTGCCAGCAGTGAAGGAGGGGAGAACACTGAAGCTTTCTTT
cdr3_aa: CASSEGGENTEAFF

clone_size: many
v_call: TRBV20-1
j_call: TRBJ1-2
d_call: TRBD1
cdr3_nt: TGCAGTGCTAGTGGGACAGCAACTGCTCATGGCTACACCTTC
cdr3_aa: CSASGTATAHGYTF

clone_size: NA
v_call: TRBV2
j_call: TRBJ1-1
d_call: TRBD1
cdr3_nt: TGTGCCAGCGGAGATTCCGACAGGGGCGCGAACACTGAAGCTTTCTTT
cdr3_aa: CASGDSDRGANTEAFF

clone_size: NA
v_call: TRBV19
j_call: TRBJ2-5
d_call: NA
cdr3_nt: TGTGCCAGTAGAGCCGCAGTCCAAGAGACCCAGTACTTC
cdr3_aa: CASRAAVQETQYF

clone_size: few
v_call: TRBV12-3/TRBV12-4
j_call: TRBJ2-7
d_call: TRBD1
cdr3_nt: TGTGCCAGCAGTACCGGGACAGGGAGGGTCGAGCAGTACTTC
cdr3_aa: CASSTGTGRVEQYF

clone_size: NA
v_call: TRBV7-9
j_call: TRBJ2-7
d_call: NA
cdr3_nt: TGTGCCAGCAGCAAAACAGAGCGAATGTCCTACGAGCAGTACTTC
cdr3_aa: CASSKTERMSYEQYF

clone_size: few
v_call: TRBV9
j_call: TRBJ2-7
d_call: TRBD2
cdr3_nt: TGTGCCAGCAGCGCGAGCGGGGGGGCCCACGAGCAGTACTTC
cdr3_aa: CASSASGGAHEQYF

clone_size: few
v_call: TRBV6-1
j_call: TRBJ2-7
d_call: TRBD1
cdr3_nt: TGTGCCAGCCGTACAGGGGGCGGCTCCTACGAGCAGTACTTC
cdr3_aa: CASRTGGGSYEQYF

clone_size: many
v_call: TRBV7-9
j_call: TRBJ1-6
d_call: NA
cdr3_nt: TGTGCCAGCAGGCCCGGGGGTTATAATTCACCCCTCCACTTT
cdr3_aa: CASRPGGYNSPLHF

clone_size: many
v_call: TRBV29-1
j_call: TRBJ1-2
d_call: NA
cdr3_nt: TGCAGCGCAACCGGGACACTCTATGGCTACACCTTC
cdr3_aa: CSATGTLYGYTF

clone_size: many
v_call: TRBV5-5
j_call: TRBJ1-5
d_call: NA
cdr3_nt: TGTGCCAGCAGCTTGGCGGCAGGAACCCCTAATCAGCCCCAGCATTTT
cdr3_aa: CASSLAAGTPNQPQHF

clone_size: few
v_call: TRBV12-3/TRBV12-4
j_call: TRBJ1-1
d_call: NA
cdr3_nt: TGTGCCAGCAGTTTCAGGGAATTGAACACTGAAGCTTTCTTT
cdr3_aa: CASSFRELNTEAFF

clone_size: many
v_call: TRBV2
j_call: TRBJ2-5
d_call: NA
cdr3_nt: TGTGCCAGCAGGGGGACACAAATACAAGAGACCCAGTACTTC
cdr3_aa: CASRGTQIQETQYF

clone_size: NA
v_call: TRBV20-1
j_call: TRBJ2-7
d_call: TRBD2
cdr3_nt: TGCAGTGCTAGAGGGTCTAGCGGGAGGGTCTACGAGCAGTACTTC
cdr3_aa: CSARGSSGRVYEQYF

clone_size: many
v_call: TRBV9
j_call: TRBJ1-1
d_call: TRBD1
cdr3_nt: TGTGCCAGCTCGACAGGGGGGGCCACTGAAGCTTTCTTT
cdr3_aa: CASSTGGATEAFF

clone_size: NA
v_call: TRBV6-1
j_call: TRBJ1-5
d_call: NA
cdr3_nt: TGTGCCAGCACCGGGGAGGGGAGGCATTTT
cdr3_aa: CASTGEGRHF

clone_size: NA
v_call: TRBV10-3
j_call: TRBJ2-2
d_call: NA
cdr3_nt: TGTGCCAGCAGTTACCAATCCCCTCTCGGGGAGCTGTTTTTT
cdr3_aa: CASSYQSPLGELFF

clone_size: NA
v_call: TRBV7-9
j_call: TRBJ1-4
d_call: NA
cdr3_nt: TGTGCCAGCAGCTTAGATAGTACAACTAATGAAAAACTGTTTTTT
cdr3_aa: CASSLDSTTNEKLFF

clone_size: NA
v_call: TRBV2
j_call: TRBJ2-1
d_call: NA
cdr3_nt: TGTGCCAGCAGGGAATGGGTGAGCGGGCGGGATGAGCAGTTCTTC
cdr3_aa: CASREWVSGRDEQFF